This TCR beta chain was captured in a study of cytomegalovirus exposure and HLA in healthy donors. Regarding the study as a whole: A later analysis found TCR association rates differed by HLA locus, highest for DRB1 and lowest for HLA-C. In a later analysis, specific HLA alleles were associated with 15,000 to 20,000 TCR beta sequences at a 0.05 false discovery rate. It was reportedly the case that the classifier diagnosed cytomegalovirus status with high specificity and sensitivity.

Donors sampled were nominally healthy, though unrecorded immune exposures were likely. Concerning this clone itself: Its antigen is undetermined.

60 Vbeta and 13 Jbeta primers were used in PCR. Assay used: immunoSEQ multiplex PCR; TCRdb lists only in-frame clones, some missing. The sample contains about 170,000 clones, approximately 76% of which appear only once. Germline V gene lookup returns CDR1 SGHAT and CDR2 FQNNGV. V was pared by 4 bases and J by 4 bases, with 6 bases of the junction left unmatched. CDR3 length: 15 residues. The chain uses TRBV11-2 and TRBJ1-2; 10 nucleotides match TRBD1. The source of this sequence is a female donor in good health and CMV-seronegative. The sequencing input was PBMCs. The CDR3 region is CASSSDRGHGYGYTF. In DNA form, the CDR3 reads TGTGCCAGCAGCTCTGACAGGGGGCACGGCTATGGCTACACCTTC.